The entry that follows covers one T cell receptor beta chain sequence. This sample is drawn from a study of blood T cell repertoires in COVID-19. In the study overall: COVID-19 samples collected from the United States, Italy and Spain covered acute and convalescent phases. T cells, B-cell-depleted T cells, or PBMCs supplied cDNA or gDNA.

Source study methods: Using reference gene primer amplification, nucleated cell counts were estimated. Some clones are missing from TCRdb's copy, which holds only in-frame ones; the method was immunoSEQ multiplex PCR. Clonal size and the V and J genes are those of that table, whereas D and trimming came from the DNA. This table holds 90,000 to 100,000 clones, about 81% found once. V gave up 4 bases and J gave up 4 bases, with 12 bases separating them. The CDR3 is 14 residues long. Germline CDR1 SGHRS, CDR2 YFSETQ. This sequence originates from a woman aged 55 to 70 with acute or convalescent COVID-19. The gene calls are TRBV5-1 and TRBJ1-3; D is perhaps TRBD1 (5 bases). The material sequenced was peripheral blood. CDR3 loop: CASSTGTQGNTIYF. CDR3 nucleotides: TGCGCCAGCAGCACCGGGACTCAGGGAAACACCATATATTTT.